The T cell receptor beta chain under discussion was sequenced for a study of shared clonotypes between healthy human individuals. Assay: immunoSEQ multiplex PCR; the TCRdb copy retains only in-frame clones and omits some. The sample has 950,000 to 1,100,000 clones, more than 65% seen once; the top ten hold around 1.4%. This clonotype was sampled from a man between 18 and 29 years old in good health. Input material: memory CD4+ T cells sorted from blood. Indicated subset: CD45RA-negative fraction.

The CDR3 region has the DNA TGTGCCAGCAGCCAAGATGCGAGCGGCGGGAATGAGCAGTTCTTC. It encodes CASSQDASGGNEQFF. J is TRBJ2-1 and V is TRBV4-2; the D gene is possibly TRBD2 (5 bases). Between the trimmed V and J ends, which lost 0 bases and 7 bases, there was a span of 13 bases. In germline, CDR1 is LGHNA, CDR2 YNFKEQ. The CDR3 has 15 amino acids.